Following are 15 T cell receptor beta chains from one sample sequenced in a study of control samples from healthy donors and cancer patients (TCRdb year 2020). Libraries came from the immunoSEQ multiplex PCR assay. TCRdb's version of the immuneACCESS table is confined to in-frame rearrangements and falls short of the full clone set. An unresolved V gene accounts for under half of the shortfall where checked; the remainder is of unknown origin. This sample lists more than 85,000 clones; around nine tenths were detected once. Around 3.5% of the sample comes from the top ten. Input material: PBMCs. Every receptor here comes from a woman aged 60 to 75 with lung cancer.

The CDR3 bases are TGTGCCAGCAGCTTAGCGCTGCAGCCCTCCTACGAGCAGTACTTC. Protein: CASSLALQPSYEQYF. The chain combines TRBV7-2 with TRBJ2-7, with D hard to call. Germline assignment: CDR1 SGHTA and CDR2 FQGNSA. The CDR3 has 15 residues. V lost 0 bases, J lost 0 bases, and 9 bases lay in between.

This clone came up once. V gene TRBV7-3 combines with J gene TRBJ2-1, with TRBD2 matching over 11 bases. Unmatched junction bases numbered 9, after V lost 0 bases and J lost 8 bases. The germline CDR1 and CDR2 sequences are SGHTA and FQGTGA. The CDR3 is made up of 17 amino acids. This chain's CDR3 is CASSLTGTSGRLDEQFF. DNA of the CDR3: TGTGCCAGCAGCTTAACTGGGACTAGCGGCAGGCTCGATGAGCAGTTCTTC.

This sequence joins TRBV6-1 and TRBJ2-7; D is ambiguous. Trimming pared 3 bases from V and 4 bases from J, leaving 4 bases between. This CDR3 contains 11 residues. Germline-derived CDR1 and CDR2 are MNHNS and SASEGT. CDR3 sequence: CASSDRYEQYF. The CDR3 region has the DNA TGTGCCAGCAGTGACAGATACGAGCAGTACTTC.

The rearrangement joins TRBV14 to TRBJ1-4; D is perhaps TRBD1 (5 bases). The CDR3 contains 13 residues. Trimming stripped 4 bases from V and 11 bases from J, with 14 bases between. From germline, CDR1 is SGHDN and CDR2 FVKESK. CDR3 in DNA: TGTGCCAGCAGCCTGGGGACTTTTGACAAACTGTTTTTT. It yields the protein CASSLGTFDKLFF.

The chain links TRBV5-8 to TRBJ2-5; D is possibly TRBD1 or TRBD2 (5 bases each). Germline CDR1 SGHTS, CDR2 YDEGEE. The CDR3 extends over 15 amino acids. V lost 0 bases, J lost 1 base, and 10 bases lay in between. The CDR3 DNA is TGTGCCAGCAGCTTGGACCCCGGGGCCCAAGAGACCCAGTACTTC. The encoded protein is CASSLDPGAQETQYF.

V and J are TRBV9 and TRBJ2-3; perhaps TRBD1 as D (5 bases). The V end was cut by 4 bases, the J end by 2 bases, with 14 bases between. Germline CDR1 reads SGDLS; CDR2 reads YYNGEE. CDR3 length equals 15 residues. The CDR3 nucleotides are TGTGCCAGCAGCCCCCAGGGCCGGAACACAGATACGCAGTATTTT. It codes for CASSPQGRNTDTQYF.

The chain carries TRBV9 and TRBJ1-6; tentative D call: TRBD1 (5 bases). The CDR3 spans 16 residues. The V end was cut by 0 bases, the J end by 7 bases, with 14 bases between. The germline V gene has CDR1 SGDLS and CDR2 YYNGEE. CDR3 residues: CASSVAQGGPNSPLHF. The CDR3 bases are TGTGCCAGCAGCGTAGCCCAGGGTGGTCCAAATTCACCCCTCCACTTT.

This chain uses TRBV20-1 with TRBJ2-7; D assignment may be TRBD1 or TRBD2 (6 bases each). The CDR3 has 15 amino acids. The V gene lost 3 bases and the J gene lost 0 bases, with 15 bases spanning the gap. Germline CDR1 and CDR2: DFQATT and SNEGSKA (reference sequence). The CDR3 here is CSASRVRGDSYEQYF. The CDR3 coding sequence is TGCAGTGCTAGTAGGGTTAGGGGGGACTCCTACGAGCAGTACTTC.

The chain couples TRBV5-3 to TRBJ1-6; D not certain. TRBV5-3 is known as an ORF, though its function is uncertain. V lost 0 bases to trimming and J lost 9 bases, with 22 bases between them. There are 18 residues in the CDR3. CDR3 in amino acids: CARSLAPCMSQLGSPLHF. DNA for the CDR3: TGTGCCAGAAGCTTGGCCCCCTGTATGTCCCAACTGGGTTCACCCCTCCACTTT.

This chain uses TRBV12-5 with TRBJ1-1; no definite D call. CDR1 is LGHNT and CDR2 is FRNRAP in the germline V gene. This CDR3 comprises 16 residues. V was pared by 0 bases and J by 7 bases, with 18 bases between. This chain's CDR3 is CASGLVPVSTEGEAFF. The CDR3 nucleotides read TGTGCTAGTGGTTTGGTACCAGTTTCGACTGAGGGTGAAGCTTTCTTT.

In this sample, this clone turned up once. The V call is TRBV27, the J call TRBJ2-5; TRBD1 might be the D (6 bases). Germline assignment: CDR1 MNHEY and CDR2 SMNVEV (reference sequence). CDR3 length: 15 residues. V lost 3 bases and J 1 base, leaving 12 bases between the germline ends. The CDR3 reads CASSFRGTPQETQYF. Written as DNA, the CDR3 is TGTGCCAGCAGTTTCAGGGGCACTCCCCAAGAGACCCAGTACTTC.

This sequence joins TRBV3-1 (or the pseudogene TRBV3-2) and TRBJ2-7; possibly TRBD2 for D (5 bases). The germline V and J ends were trimmed by 0 bases and 3 bases, with 18 bases remaining between them. The CDR3 runs 17 residues. Germline CDR1 reads LGHDT; CDR2 reads YNNKEL (reference sequence). The CDR3 coding sequence is TGTGCCAGCAGCCAAGAGACCTTTCTGGGAGCGAGCTACGAGCAGTACTTC. As protein: CASSQETFLGASYEQYF.

This rearrangement joins TRBV7-2 to TRBJ1-5; no reliable D call. Trimming pared 4 bases from V and 8 bases from J, leaving 21 bases between. There are 16 residues in the CDR3. Per the germline V gene, CDR1 is SGHTA and CDR2 is FQGNSA. The CDR3 sequence: CASSSFFTVAEEPQHF. The CDR3 bases are TGTGCCAGCAGCTCATTTTTCACGGTCGCTGAGGAGCCCCAGCATTTT. Drawing the rest from reference TRBV7-2 and TRBJ1-5, the complete variable domain is GAGVSQSPSNKVTEKGKDVELRCDPISGHTALYWYRQSLGQGLEFLIYFQGNSAPDKSGLPSDRFSAERTGGSVSTLTIQRTQQEDSAVYLCASSSFFTVAEEPQHFGDGTRLSIL.

The chain uses TRBV6-4 and TRBJ2-2, with 9 bases lining up with TRBD1. With V trimmed by 6 bases and J by 3 bases, 5 bases remained unmatched. Germline V gives CDR1 MRHNA, CDR2 SNTAGT. The CDR3 covers 15 residues. The CDR3 DNA reads as TGTGCCAGCAGCCCCGGGACAGGGTACACCGGGGAGCTGTTTTTT. Its protein is CASSPGTGYTGELFF.

The chain joins TRBV6-2 or TRBV6-3 to TRBJ2-2, with D tentatively TRBD1 (6 bases). With 2 bases removed from V and 5 bases from J, the gap between germline ends came to 12 bases. The germline V gene encodes CDR1 MNHEY and CDR2 SVGEGT. This CDR3 region has 15 residues. The CDR3: CASSYSRGRTGELFF. CDR3 in DNA: TGTGCCAGCAGTTACAGTAGGGGGAGAACCGGGGAGCTGTTTTTT.